A single T cell receptor (beta chain) is shown here with its context. The data originate from a study of CD8 T cells in Susac syndrome. CD8+ and CD4+ blood T cells underwent TCR beta sequencing. The patients who served as multiple sclerosis controls were treatment-naive and had stable or active relapsing-remitting disease that fulfilled the revised McDonald criteria. Random hexamers were used to reverse transcribe roughly 0.5 to 1 ug of RNA. A multiplex approach, immunoSEQ multiplex PCR, amplified TCR beta CDR3 across 54 Vbeta and 13 Jbeta. TCRdb used MiXCR to reprocess the immunoSEQ multiplex PCR reads, holding one entry per CDR3 protein. The sample has about 150,000 distinct CDR3 sequences; around 95% are singletons. CDR3 length: 12 amino acids. V lost 0 bases and J lost 6, with 5 bases in between. CDR1 and CDR2 from the germline V gene are LNHNV and YYDKDF (reference sequence).

The chain uses TRBV15 and TRBJ1-1; D is uncertain. The sample comprised CD8+ T cells from PBMCs. The sequence came from a human donor with multiple sclerosis. CDR3 bases: TGTGCCACCAGCAGAGATAACGCTGAAGCTTTCTTT. Encoded protein: CATSRDNAEAFF. The whole variable domain, remainder taken from reference TRBV15 and TRBJ1-1, is DAMVIQNPRYQVTQFGKPVTLSCSQTLNHNVMYWYQQKSSQAPKLLFHYYDKDFNNEADTPDNFQSRRPNTSFCFLDIRSPGLGDTAMYLCATSRDNAEAFFGQGTRLTVV.